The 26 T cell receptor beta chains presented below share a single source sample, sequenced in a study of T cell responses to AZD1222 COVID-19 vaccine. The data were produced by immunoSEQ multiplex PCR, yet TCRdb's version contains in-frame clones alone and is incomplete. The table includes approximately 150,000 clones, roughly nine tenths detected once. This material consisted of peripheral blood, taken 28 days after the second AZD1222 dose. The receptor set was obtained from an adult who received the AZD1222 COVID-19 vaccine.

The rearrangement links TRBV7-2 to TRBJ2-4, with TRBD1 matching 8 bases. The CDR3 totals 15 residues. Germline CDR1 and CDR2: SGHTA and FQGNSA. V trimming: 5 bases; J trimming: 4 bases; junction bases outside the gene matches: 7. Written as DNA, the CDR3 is TGTGCCAGCAGCCCCCTTTGGACAGGGAAAAACATTCAGTACTTC. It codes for CASSPLWTGKNIQYF.

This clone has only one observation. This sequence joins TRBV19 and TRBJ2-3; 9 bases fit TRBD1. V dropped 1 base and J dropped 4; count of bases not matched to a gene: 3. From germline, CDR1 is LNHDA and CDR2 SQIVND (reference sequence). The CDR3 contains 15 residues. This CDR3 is CASSIGGQGADTQYF. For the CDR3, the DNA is TGTGCCAGTAGTATAGGGGGACAGGGAGCAGATACGCAGTATTTT.

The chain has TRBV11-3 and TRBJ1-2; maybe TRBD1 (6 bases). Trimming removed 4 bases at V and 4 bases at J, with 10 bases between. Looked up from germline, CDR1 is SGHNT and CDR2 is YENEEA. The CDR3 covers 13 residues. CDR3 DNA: TGTGCCAGCAGCTCCTACAGGGTCTATGGCTACACCTTC. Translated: CASSSYRVYGYTF.

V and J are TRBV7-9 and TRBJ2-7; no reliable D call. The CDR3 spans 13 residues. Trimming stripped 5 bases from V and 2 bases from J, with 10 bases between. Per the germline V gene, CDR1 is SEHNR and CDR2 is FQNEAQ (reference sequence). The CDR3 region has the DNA TGTGCCAGCAGCCCCATGGAAGCCTACGAGCAGTACTTC. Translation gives CASSPMEAYEQYF. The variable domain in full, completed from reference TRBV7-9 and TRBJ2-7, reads DTGVSQNPRHKITKRGQNVTFRCDPISEHNRLYWYRQTLGQGPEFLTYFQNEAQLEKSRLLSDRFSAERPKGSFSTLEIQRTEQGDSAMYLCASSPMEAYEQYFGPGTRLTVT.

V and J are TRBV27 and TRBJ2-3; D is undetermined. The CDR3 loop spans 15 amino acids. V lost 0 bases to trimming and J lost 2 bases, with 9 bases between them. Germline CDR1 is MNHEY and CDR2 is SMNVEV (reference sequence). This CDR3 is CASSLSGLLTDTQYF. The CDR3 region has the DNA TGTGCCAGCAGTTTATCGGGATTGCTCACAGATACGCAGTATTTT.

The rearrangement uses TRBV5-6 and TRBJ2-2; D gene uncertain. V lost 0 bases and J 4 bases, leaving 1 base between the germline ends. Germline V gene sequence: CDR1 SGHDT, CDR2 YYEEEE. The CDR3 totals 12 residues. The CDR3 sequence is CASSLATGELFF. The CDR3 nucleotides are TGTGCCAGCAGCTTGGCCACCGGGGAGCTGTTTTTT.

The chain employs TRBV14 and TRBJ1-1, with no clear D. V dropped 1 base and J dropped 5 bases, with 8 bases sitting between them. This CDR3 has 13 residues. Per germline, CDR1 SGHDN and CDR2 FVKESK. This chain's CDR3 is CASSQGPGTEAFF. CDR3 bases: TGTGCCAGCAGCCAAGGGCCCGGGACTGAAGCTTTCTTT.

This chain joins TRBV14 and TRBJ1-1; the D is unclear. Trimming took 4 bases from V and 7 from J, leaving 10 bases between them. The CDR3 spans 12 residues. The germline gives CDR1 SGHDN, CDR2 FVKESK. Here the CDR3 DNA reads TGTGCCAGCAGCCGGGGAAGCAGTGAAGCTTTCTTT. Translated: CASSRGSSEAFF.

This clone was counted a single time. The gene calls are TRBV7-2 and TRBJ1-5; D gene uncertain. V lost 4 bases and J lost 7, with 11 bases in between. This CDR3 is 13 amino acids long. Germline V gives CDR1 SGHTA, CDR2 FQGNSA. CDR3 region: CASSSGLTQPQHF. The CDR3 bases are TGTGCCAGCAGCTCGGGATTAACACAGCCCCAGCATTTT.

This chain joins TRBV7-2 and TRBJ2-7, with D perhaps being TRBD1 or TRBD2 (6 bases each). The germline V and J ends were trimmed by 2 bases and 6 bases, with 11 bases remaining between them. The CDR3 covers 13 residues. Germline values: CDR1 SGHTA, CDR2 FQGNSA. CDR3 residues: CASSLIGGSEQYF. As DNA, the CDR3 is TGTGCCAGCAGCTTAATCGGGGGCTCCGAGCAGTACTTC.

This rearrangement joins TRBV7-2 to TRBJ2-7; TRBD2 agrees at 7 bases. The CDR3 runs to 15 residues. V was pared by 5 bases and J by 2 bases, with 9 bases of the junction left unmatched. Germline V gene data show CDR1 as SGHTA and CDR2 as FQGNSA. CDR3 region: CASSTEWGGTYEQYF. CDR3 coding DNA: TGTGCCAGCAGCACAGAGTGGGGGGGAACCTACGAGCAGTACTTC.

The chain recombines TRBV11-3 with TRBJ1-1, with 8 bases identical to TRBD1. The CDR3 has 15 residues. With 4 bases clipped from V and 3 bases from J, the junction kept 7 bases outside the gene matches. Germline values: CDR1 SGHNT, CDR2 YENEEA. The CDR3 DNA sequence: TGTGCCAGCAGCTCTCAGGGGGCATTATACACTGAAGCTTTCTTT. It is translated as CASSSQGALYTEAFF. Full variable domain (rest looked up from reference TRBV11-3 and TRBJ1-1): EAGVVQSPRYKIIEKKQPVAFWCNPISGHNTLYWYLQNLGQGPELLIRYENEEAVDDSQLPKDRFSAERLKGVDSTLKIQPAELGDSAVYLCASSSQGALYTEAFFGQGTRLTVV.

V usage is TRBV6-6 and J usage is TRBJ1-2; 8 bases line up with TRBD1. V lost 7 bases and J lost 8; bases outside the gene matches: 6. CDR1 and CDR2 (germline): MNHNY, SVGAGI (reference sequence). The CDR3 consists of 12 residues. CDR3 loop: CASTYRGEGYTF. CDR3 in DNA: TGTGCCAGCACCTACAGGGGGGAAGGCTACACCTTC.

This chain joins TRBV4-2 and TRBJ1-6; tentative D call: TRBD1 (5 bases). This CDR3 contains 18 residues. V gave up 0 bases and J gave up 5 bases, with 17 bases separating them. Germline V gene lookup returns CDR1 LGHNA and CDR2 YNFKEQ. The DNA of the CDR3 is TGTGCCAGCAGCCAAGATCGTCTCGGGGGAGGGAATAATTCACCCCTCCACTTT. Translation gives CASSQDRLGGGNNSPLHF.

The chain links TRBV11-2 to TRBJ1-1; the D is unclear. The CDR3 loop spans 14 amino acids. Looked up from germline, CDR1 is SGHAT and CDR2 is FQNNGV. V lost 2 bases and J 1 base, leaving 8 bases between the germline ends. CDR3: CASSLQVPNTEAFF. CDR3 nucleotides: TGTGCCAGCAGCTTACAGGTACCGAACACTGAAGCTTTCTTT.

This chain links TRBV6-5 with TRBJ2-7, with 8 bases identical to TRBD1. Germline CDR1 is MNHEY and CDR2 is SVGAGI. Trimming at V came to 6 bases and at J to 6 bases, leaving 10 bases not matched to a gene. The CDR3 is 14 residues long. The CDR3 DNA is TGTGCCAGCAGCCGGGACAGGAATTTCGGCGAGCAGTACTTC. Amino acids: CASSRDRNFGEQYF.

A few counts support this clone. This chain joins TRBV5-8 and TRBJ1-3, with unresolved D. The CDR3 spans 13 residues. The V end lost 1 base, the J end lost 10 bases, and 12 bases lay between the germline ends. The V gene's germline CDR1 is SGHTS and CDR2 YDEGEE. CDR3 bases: TGTGCCAGCAGCTTGTCGGGAAGAGGGACCATATATTTT. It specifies CASSLSGRGTIYF.

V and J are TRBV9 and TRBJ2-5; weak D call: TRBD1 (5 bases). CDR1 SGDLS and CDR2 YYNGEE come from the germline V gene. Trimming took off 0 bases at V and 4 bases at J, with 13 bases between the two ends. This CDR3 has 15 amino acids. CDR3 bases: TGTGCCAGCAGCGTAGGTGCAGGGCCAGGAGAGACCCAGTACTTC. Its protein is CASSVGAGPGETQYF.

This CDR3 reads CASTTGGRETQYF. CDR3 DNA: TGTGCCAGCACGACAGGGGGTCGAGAGACCCAGTACTTC. The genes are TRBV6-5 and TRBJ2-5; 9 bases are a match to TRBD1. The germline CDR1 and CDR2 sequences are MNHEY and SVGAGI. The CDR3 contains 13 residues. With V trimmed by 7 bases and J by 4 bases, 4 bases remained unmatched.

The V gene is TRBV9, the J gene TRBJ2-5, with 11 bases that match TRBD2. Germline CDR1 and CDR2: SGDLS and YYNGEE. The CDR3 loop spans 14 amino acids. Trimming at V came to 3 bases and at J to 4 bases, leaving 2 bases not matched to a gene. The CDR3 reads CASSAGLAGETQYF. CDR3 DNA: TGTGCCAGCAGCGCAGGACTAGCGGGAGAGACCCAGTACTTC.

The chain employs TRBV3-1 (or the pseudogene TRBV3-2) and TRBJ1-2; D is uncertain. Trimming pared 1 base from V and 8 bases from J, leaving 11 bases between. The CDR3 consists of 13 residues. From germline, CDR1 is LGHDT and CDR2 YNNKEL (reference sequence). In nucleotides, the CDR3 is TGTGCCAGCAGCCAAGCCTCTAATGGAGGCTACACCTTC. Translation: CASSQASNGGYTF.

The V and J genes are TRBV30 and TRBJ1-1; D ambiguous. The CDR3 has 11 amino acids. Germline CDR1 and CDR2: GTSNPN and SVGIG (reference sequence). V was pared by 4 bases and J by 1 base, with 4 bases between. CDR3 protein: CAWKENTEAFF. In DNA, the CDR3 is TGTGCCTGGAAGGAGAACACTGAAGCTTTCTTT.

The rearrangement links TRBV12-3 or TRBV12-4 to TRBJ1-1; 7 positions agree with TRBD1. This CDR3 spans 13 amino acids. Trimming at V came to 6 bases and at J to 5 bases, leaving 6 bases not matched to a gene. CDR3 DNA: TGTGCCAGCAGCCGGCGACAGGGTACTGAAGCTTTCTTT. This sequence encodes CASSRRQGTEAFF.

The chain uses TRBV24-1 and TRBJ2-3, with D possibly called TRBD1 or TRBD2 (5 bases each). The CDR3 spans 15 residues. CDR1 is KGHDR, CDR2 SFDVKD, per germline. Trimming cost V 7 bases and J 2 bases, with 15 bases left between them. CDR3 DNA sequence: TGTGCCACCAGCCGACGGGACCAACTCACAGATACGCAGTATTTT. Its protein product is CATSRRDQLTDTQYF.

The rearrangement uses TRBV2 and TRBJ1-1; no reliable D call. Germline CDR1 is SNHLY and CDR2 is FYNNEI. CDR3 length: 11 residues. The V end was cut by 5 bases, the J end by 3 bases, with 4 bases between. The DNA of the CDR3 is TGTGCCAGCAGTCGCGACACTGAAGCTTTCTTT. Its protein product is CASSRDTEAFF. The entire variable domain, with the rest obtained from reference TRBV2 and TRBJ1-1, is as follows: EPEVTQTPSHQVTQMGQEVILRCVPISNHLYFYWYRQILGQKVEFLVSFYNNEISEKSEIFDDQFSVERPDGSNFTLKIRSTKLEDSAMYFCASSRDTEAFFGQGTRLTVV.

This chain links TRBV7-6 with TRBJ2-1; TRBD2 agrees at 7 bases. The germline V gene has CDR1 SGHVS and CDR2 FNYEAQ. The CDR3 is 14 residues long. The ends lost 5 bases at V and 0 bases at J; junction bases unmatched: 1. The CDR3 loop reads CASSPSGSYNEQFF. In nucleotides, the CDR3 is TGTGCCAGCAGCCCTAGCGGCTCCTACAATGAGCAGTTCTTC.